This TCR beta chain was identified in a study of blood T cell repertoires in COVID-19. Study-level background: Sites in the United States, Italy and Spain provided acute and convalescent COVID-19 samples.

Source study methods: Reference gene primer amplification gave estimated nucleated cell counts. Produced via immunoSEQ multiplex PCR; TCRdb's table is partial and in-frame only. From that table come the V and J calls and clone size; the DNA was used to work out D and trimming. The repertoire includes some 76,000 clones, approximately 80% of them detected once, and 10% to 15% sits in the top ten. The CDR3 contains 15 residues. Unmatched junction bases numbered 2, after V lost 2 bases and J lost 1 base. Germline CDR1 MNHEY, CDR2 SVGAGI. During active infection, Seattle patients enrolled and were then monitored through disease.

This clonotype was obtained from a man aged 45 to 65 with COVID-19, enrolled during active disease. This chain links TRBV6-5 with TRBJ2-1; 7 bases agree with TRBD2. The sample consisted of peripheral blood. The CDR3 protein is CASSYAGGSYNEQFF. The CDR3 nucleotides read TGTGCCAGCAGTTACGCCGGGGGGTCCTACAATGAGCAGTTCTTC.